These 27 T cell receptor beta chains were all obtained from the same sample, sequenced in a study of cytomegalovirus exposure and HLA in healthy donors. The study ran its PCR with 60 Vbeta and 13 Jbeta primers. Here immunoSEQ multiplex PCR was the method, and the copy in TCRdb shows in-frame clones only, minus some. The profile covers 95,000 to 100,000 clones, with around 75% appearing a single time and 10% taken by the ten largest. Source material: PBMCs. These TCRs come from a man in his fifties in good health and CMV-seronegative.

This sequence joins TRBV6-1 and TRBJ2-1; D is possibly TRBD2 (5 bases). Germline CDR1 MNHNS, CDR2 SASEGT. This CDR3 has 14 amino acids. Trimming pared 10 bases from V and 0 bases from J, leaving 13 bases between. CDR3 nucleotides: TGTGCCACCTCTCGGGGAAGCTCCTACAATGAGCAGTTCTTC. Protein sequence: CATSRGSSYNEQFF.

The genes are TRBV5-1 and TRBJ2-7; TRBD2 matches 7 bases. Germline V gene sequence: CDR1 SGHRS, CDR2 YFSETQ. This CDR3 is 15 amino acids long. Trimming took 0 bases from V and 2 from J; bases not matched to a gene: 5. Here the CDR3 reads CASSLGGGRTYEQYF. CDR3 in DNA: TGCGCCAGCAGCTTGGGCGGCGGGAGAACCTACGAGCAGTACTTC.

This clone was recorded a few times. The genes are TRBV6-1 and TRBJ2-2, with TRBD2 as a possible D gene (6 bases). CDR1 and CDR2 (germline): MNHNS, SASEGT. Trimming took 10 bases from V and 1 from J, leaving 16 bases between them. The CDR3 is 15 residues long. DNA of the CDR3: TGTGCCACCCAGTTTGGGCGGGGGAACACCGGGGAGCTGTTTTTT. Amino acids: CATQFGRGNTGELFF.

The CDR3 spells CASSRGQGAITEAFF. CDR3 in DNA: TGCGCCAGCAGCCGGGGACAGGGGGCTATCACTGAAGCTTTCTTT. The gene calls are TRBV4-1 and TRBJ1-1; 12 nucleotides agree with TRBD1. V was clipped by 4 bases and J by 4 bases; unmatched bases: 4. Germline V gives CDR1 MGHRA, CDR2 YSYEKL. This CDR3 has 15 amino acids.

The genes are TRBV7-6 and TRBJ2-3; perhaps TRBD2 as D (6 bases). The CDR3 is 14 residues long. The V gene lost 3 bases and the J gene lost 7 bases, with 14 bases spanning the gap. Germline loops: CDR1 SGHVS, CDR2 FNYEAQ. The CDR3 nucleotides are TGTGCCAGCAGCTTGGAGGGCGCCCCGAATACGCAGTATTTT. As protein: CASSLEGAPNTQYF. Combining the CDR3 with reference TRBV7-6 and TRBJ2-3 gives the whole variable domain GAGVSQSPRYKVTKRGQDVALRCDPISGHVSLYWYRQALGQGPEFLTYFNYEAQQDKSGLPNDRFSAERPEGSISTLTIQRTEQRDSAMYRCASSLEGAPNTQYFGPGTRLTVL.

This clone was counted a few times. The gene calls are TRBV10-2 and TRBJ1-3; D is ambiguous. The CDR3 loop spans 12 amino acids. The V and J ends lost 4 bases and 4 bases respectively, with 5 bases between them. Germline V gene data show CDR1 as WSHSY and CDR2 as SAAADI. The DNA of the CDR3 is TGCGCCAGCAGTGCAGTGGGAAACACCATATATTTT. Protein product: CASSAVGNTIYF.

The genes are TRBV5-1 and TRBJ1-3, with D uncertain. Germline V gives CDR1 SGHRS, CDR2 YFSETQ. V was pared by 0 bases and J by 4 bases, with 8 bases between. The CDR3 has 14 residues. As DNA, the CDR3 is TGCGCCAGCAGCTTGGCCGGGTCCGGAAACACCATATATTTT. The encoded protein is CASSLAGSGNTIYF.

The chain joins TRBV5-1 to TRBJ1-1; 8 positions match TRBD1. V was clipped by 5 bases and J by 1 base; unmatched bases: 10. This CDR3 comprises 16 residues. Germline loops: CDR1 SGHRS, CDR2 YFSETQ. As DNA, the CDR3 is TGCGCCAGCAGTAGCAGGGGGCAAGGTAAGAACACTGAAGCTTTCTTT. Translating it yields CASSSRGQGKNTEAFF.

The chain employs TRBV19 and TRBJ1-5, with D maybe TRBD1 (6 bases). Per germline, CDR1 LNHDA and CDR2 SQIVND (reference sequence). The V end was cut by 5 bases, the J end by 4 bases, with 15 bases between. The CDR3 runs to 15 residues. The CDR3 here is CASSPPTGRNQPQHF. The CDR3 DNA reads TGTGCCAGTAGTCCCCCGACAGGAAGAAATCAGCCCCAGCATTTT.

V and J are TRBV21-1 and TRBJ2-5; the table gives TRBD2 as D, unverified against the DNA. TRBV21-1 represents a pseudogene. This CDR3 region has 16 residues. The CDR3 sequence is CAQPVEGRVSQETQYF. The DNA of the CDR3 is TGTGCCCAGCCGGTGGAGGGAAGAGTTAGTCAAGAGACCCAGTACTTC.

In its sample, this clone was seen a few times. The genes are TRBV5-1 and TRBJ2-5, with 13 bases matching TRBD2. Looked up from germline, CDR1 is SGHRS and CDR2 is YFSETQ. V was pared by 4 bases and J by 5 bases, with 11 bases of the junction left unmatched. This CDR3 is 17 amino acids long. In DNA form, the CDR3 reads TGCGCCAGCAGCCTCGGACAACTAGCGGGGGGGCAGGAGACCCAGTACTTC. Amino acid sequence: CASSLGQLAGGQETQYF.

The chain joins TRBV5-5 to TRBJ1-1, with 8 bases identical to TRBD1. V trimming: 4 bases; J trimming: 5 bases; junction bases outside the gene matches: 7. Germline CDR1 is SGHKS and CDR2 is YYEKEE (reference sequence). The CDR3 is 14 amino acids. The CDR3 DNA sequence: TGTGCCAGCAGCCGTTCAGGGGGCTATACTGAAGCTTTCTTT. Translated: CASSRSGGYTEAFF. Drawing the rest from reference TRBV5-5 and TRBJ1-1, the complete variable domain is DAGVTQSPTHLIKTRGQQVTLRCSPISGHKSVSWYQQVLGQGPQFIFQYYEKEERGRGNFPDRFSARQFPNYSSELNVNALLLGDSALYLCASSRSGGYTEAFFGQGTRLTVV.

CDR3 sequence (DNA): TGTGCCAGCAGCGTAGGGACAGGGGGCTCTGGCTACACCTTC. Translated, it gives CASSVGTGGSGYTF. The chain has TRBV9 and TRBJ1-2; 11 nucleotides agree with TRBD1. The V gene end was trimmed by 0 bases and the J gene end by 7 bases; junction bases not matched to a gene: 2. CDR1 and CDR2 from the germline V gene are SGDLS and YYNGEE. The CDR3 is 14 residues long.

The CDR3 protein is CASSLTSGIIGTDTQYF. Written as DNA, the CDR3 is TGTGCCAGCAGCTTAACGTCGGGGATCATTGGCACAGATACGCAGTATTTT. This chain links TRBV7-3 with TRBJ2-3; D perhaps matches TRBD2 (5 bases). CDR1 and CDR2 from the germline V gene are SGHTA and FQGTGA. This CDR3 spans 17 amino acids. V lost 0 bases to trimming and J lost 1 base, with 14 bases between them.

This chain uses TRBV4-1 with TRBJ2-7, with D possibly matching TRBD1 (6 bases). Looked up from germline, CDR1 is MGHRA and CDR2 is YSYEKL. The CDR3 loop spans 14 amino acids. V was clipped by 9 bases and J by 7 bases, with 22 bases between them. CDR3 protein: CASSVGHPYGEQYF. CDR3 in DNA: TGCGCCAGTAGCGTGGGACACCCATATGGGGAGCAGTACTTC.

CDR3 DNA: TGTGCCAGCAGCCAACTAGGGGTAGAGACCGGGGAGCTGTTTTTT. Its translation: CASSQLGVETGELFF. The V gene is TRBV14, the J gene TRBJ2-2; tentative D call: TRBD1 (5 bases). Trimming pared 2 bases from V and 5 bases from J, leaving 12 bases between. Germline CDR1 reads SGHDN; CDR2 reads FVKESK. The CDR3 spans 15 residues.

DNA of the CDR3: TGTGCCAGCTCACCAGCGGGGGGCATGATGACAGATACGCAGTATTTT. This encodes CASSPAGGMMTDTQYF. The rearrangement uses TRBV18 and TRBJ2-3; 8 positions match TRBD2. The V gene end was trimmed by 2 bases and the J gene end by 3 bases; junction bases not matched to a gene: 7. The V gene's germline CDR1 is KGHSH and CDR2 LQKENI. This CDR3 region has 16 residues.

This clone was seen only once. CDR3 sequence (DNA): TGTGCCAGTAGTGCTTTGAACGGGGGCACTGAAGCTTTCTTT. Protein: CASSALNGGTEAFF. This sequence joins TRBV19 and TRBJ1-1; D perhaps matches TRBD1 (5 bases). CDR3 length: 14 residues. The germline gives CDR1 LNHDA, CDR2 SQIVND (reference sequence). V was pared by 5 bases and J by 4 bases, with 14 bases between.

The rearrangement links TRBV7-2 to TRBJ2-5, with 11 nucleotides matching TRBD2. The V and J ends lost 6 bases and 4 bases, in that order; junction bases with no gene match: 4. The germline gives CDR1 SGHTA, CDR2 FQGNSA. The CDR3 has 14 amino acids. Here the CDR3 reads CASSRLAGGETQYF. In DNA form, the CDR3 reads TGTGCCAGCAGTCGCCTAGCGGGGGGAGAGACCCAGTACTTC. Full variable domain (remainder filled in from reference TRBV7-2 and TRBJ2-5): GAGVSQSPSNKVTEKGKDVELRCDPISGHTALYWYRQSLGQGLEFLIYFQGNSAPDKSGLPSDRFSAERTGGSVSTLTIQRTQQEDSAVYLCASSRLAGGETQYFGPGTRLLVL.

The rearrangement links TRBV2 to TRBJ2-4; D perhaps matches TRBD1 (5 bases). V was trimmed by 9 bases and J by 0 bases, leaving 21 bases between them. CDR1 SNHLY and CDR2 FYNNEI come from the germline V gene. CDR3 length: 17 residues. This CDR3 reads CARTAQGYSLAKNIQYF. CDR3 DNA: TGTGCCAGGACCGCCCAGGGATACAGTTTAGCCAAAAACATTCAGTACTTC.

This chain links TRBV6-1 with TRBJ2-2; TRBD2 matches at 9 bases. In germline, CDR1 is MNHNS, CDR2 SASEGT. This CDR3 is 16 amino acids long. V lost 4 bases and J lost 3; bases outside the gene matches: 6. CDR3 protein: CASSGSSGIYTGELFF. In DNA form, the CDR3 reads TGTGCCAGCAGTGGATCTAGCGGGATCTACACCGGGGAGCTGTTTTTT.

CDR3 amino acids: CASSLIAHPIEGYTF. The DNA of the CDR3 is TGTGCCAGCAGCTTAATTGCGCATCCTATTGAGGGCTACACCTTC. The chain links TRBV7-9 to TRBJ1-2; D is undetermined. V gave up 2 bases and J gave up 8 bases, with 18 bases separating them. CDR1 is SEHNR and CDR2 is FQNEAQ in the germline V gene (reference sequence). The CDR3 consists of 15 residues.

V gene TRBV6-5 combines with J gene TRBJ2-2; 9 bases match TRBD2. Per the germline V gene, CDR1 is MNHEY and CDR2 is SVGAGI. V was pared by 2 bases and J by 6 bases, with 7 bases of the junction left unmatched. This CDR3 region has 16 residues. CDR3 bases: TGTGCCAGCAGTTACGGCAGCGGGAGGTCGTCCGGGGAGCTGTTTTTT. Amino acids: CASSYGSGRSSGELFF.

The chain combines TRBV6-1 with TRBJ2-2; TRBD1 aligns across 9 bases. The CDR3 is 15 residues long. Germline CDR1 and CDR2: MNHNS and SASEGT. V gave up 2 bases and J gave up 6 bases; unmatched junction bases: 4. This CDR3 reads CASSELWTGAGELFF. CDR3 DNA sequence: TGTGCCAGCAGTGAACTCTGGACAGGGGCCGGGGAGCTGTTTTTT.

This chain uses TRBV9 with TRBJ1-2, with 7 bases fitting TRBD1. Germline-derived CDR1 and CDR2 are SGDLS and YYNGEE. V was clipped by 3 bases and J by 2 bases; unmatched bases: 4. The CDR3 extends over 14 amino acids. The chain's CDR3 is CASSAQQGNYGYTF. DNA of the CDR3: TGTGCCAGCAGCGCGCAACAGGGGAACTATGGCTACACCTTC.

The chain uses TRBV5-1 and TRBJ2-3; TRBD1 might be the D (6 bases). CDR3 length equals 15 residues. Germline loops: CDR1 SGHRS, CDR2 YFSETQ. Trimming removed 0 bases from V and 0 bases from J, with 8 bases in between. CDR3 amino acids: CASSLAGQSTDTQYF. The CDR3 coding sequence is TGCGCCAGCAGCTTGGCAGGACAGAGCACAGATACGCAGTATTTT. Full variable domain (missing parts from reference TRBV5-1 and TRBJ2-3): KAGVTQTPRYLIKTRGQQVTLSCSPISGHRSVSWYQQTPGQGLQFLFEYFSETQRNKGNFPGRFSGRQFSNSRSEMNVSTLELGDSALYLCASSLAGQSTDTQYFGPGTRLTVL.

V gene TRBV5-4 combines with J gene TRBJ2-3, with D possibly TRBD2 on 5 matching bases. The V end lost 0 bases, the J end lost 3 bases, and 14 bases lay between the germline ends. The CDR3 is 16 residues long. The germline V gene encodes CDR1 SGHNT and CDR2 YYREEE (reference sequence). The CDR3 DNA is TGTGCCAGCAGCTTGGCAAGCGGTGCCGGTACAGATACGCAGTATTTT. It is translated as CASSLASGAGTDTQYF.